This TCR beta chain was obtained from a study of OX40 agonist ivuxolimab in advanced cancers. Some background on the complete study: The costimulatory receptor OX40 (CD134) was targeted by ivuxolimab, a fully human IgG2 agonistic monoclonal antibody. Patients were allowed to have had prior anti-PD-1, anti-PD-L1 or anti-CTLA-4 therapy, and 40% of the dose-escalation patients had previously received checkpoint inhibitors. Intravenous ivuxolimab was administered to patients every 2 weeks at six dose levels: 0.01, 0.1, 0.3, 1.5, 3 and 10 mg/kg. Of the roughly 50 dose-escalation patients, hepatocellular carcinoma was present in around 20, melanoma in roughly 15, renal cell carcinoma in 9 and head and neck cancer in 9. In the dose-escalation cohort, over 65% of patients were male, and the mean age was approximately 60 years, with a range of roughly 20 to 85. The monotherapy dose-escalation portion (N of about 49 patients) of the phase I ivuxolimab trial is reported in the paper. Peripheral TCRbeta sequencing aimed to test whether ivuxolimab altered TCR sequence diversity and caused clonal T-cell expansion. Partial responses were achieved by three dose-escalation patients, of whom one had hepatocellular carcinoma and two had cutaneous melanoma. The study at large found these results: After ivuxolimab, more expanded clones were found on average in CD8+ T cells than in CD4+ T cells. At doses of 0.1 to 3.0 mg/kg, clonal expansion of both CD4+ and CD8+ T cells in blood was seen between baseline and week 6. Low levels of normalized T-cell clonal expansion were also seen in some nonresponding patients. In the 0.1-3.0 mg/kg groups, partial responders were among the patients with the lowest normalized peripheral clonal expansion, particularly in CD8+ T cells. Antigen specificity was not determined for the clonally expanded peripheral T cells.

This clone occurred a few times. It has no known antigen specificity. The input lacks base qualities; no much larger clone sits a single base away. Genomic DNA was extracted from sorted cells for sequencing of the TCRbeta CDR3 region. The immunoSEQ Assay was used to sequence the TCRbeta CDR3 regions. Held by TCRdb, this immuneACCESS table contains in-frame sequences only and omits some clones. Under half of the omission traces to an unresolved V gene where checked; the cause of the rest is unknown. The sample data list fewer than 40,000 clones, and more than 70% of these were observed just once. The biggest ten clones account for over 7.5% of the sample. The trial excluded patients who had a history of autoimmune disease or who were on systemic immunosuppression. Peripheral blood for TCR sequencing was collected from all dose cohorts at baseline, on cycle 4 day 1, and on cycle 7 day 1. Samples were obtained from an open-label, multicenter, first-in-human phase I dose-escalation trial of ivuxolimab. The trial enrolled adults with locally advanced or metastatic head and neck squamous cell, hepatocellular, melanoma or renal cell carcinoma. Before TCR sequencing, CD4+ T cells and CD8+ T cells were sorted from peripheral blood as separate populations.

The sequence came from an adult with an advanced solid tumor such as melanoma, head and neck, liver or kidney cancer. The sample was CD4+ or CD8+ T cells sorted from blood, taken in a trial of the OX40 agonist ivuxolimab.

The CDR3 amino acid sequence is: CASVGQQHTDTQYF. The base sequence is TGTGCTAGTGTGGGACAGCAACACACAGATACGCAGTATTTT. Rearrangement joined TRBV12-5 to TRBJ2-3; 7 bases in between match TRBD1. From a lookup of the germline V gene, CDR1 and CDR2 are LGHNT and FRNRAP. Trimming leaves V shorter by 7 bases and J shorter by 2 bases, with the junction holding 6 bases beyond the gene matches. The CDR3 spans 14 residues, from the cysteine through the phenylalanine. The read is trimmed to its CDR3 DNA, 42 bases read in frame from base 1. The full variable domain, with segments outside the CDR3 supplied by the reference TRBV12-5 and TRBJ2-3 proteins, appears as DARVTQTPRHKVTEMGQEVTMRCQPILGHNTVFWYRQTMMQGLELLAYFRNRAPLDDSGMPKDRFSAEMPDATLATLKIQPSEPRDSAVYFCASVGQQHTDTQYFGPGTRLTVL.